This T cell receptor beta chain emerged from a study of a mutant IDH1 vaccine in newly diagnosed glioma. About the research overall: Vaccines were first given 4-6 weeks after radiotherapy alone, or with temozolomide cycles. It was at week 35 that visit V12 occurred, and at week 47 that visit V13 did.

As for time point: week 47, end of study. Doses of 300 ug of mutant IDH1 20-mer peptide were given with topical imiquimod. All eight of the vaccinations patients received fell in weeks 1, 3, 5, 7, 11, 15, 19 and 23. The CDR3 runs 13 residues. V lost 5 bases and J 1 base, leaving 9 bases between the germline ends. Germline V lookup: CDR1 SGHRS, CDR2 YFSETQ. About this clone: Its antigen is still unknown.

Profiled with immunoSEQ multiplex PCR; TCRdb holds only in-frame clones, not every one. The sample records tens of thousands of clones, 90% being singletons. Specimen: PBMCs, collected from a glioma patient whose treatment included an IDH1 peptide vaccine. The receptor's source is a middle-aged woman with glioma. The rearrangement uses TRBV5-1 and TRBJ1-1; no clear D. The CDR3 here is CASSEGRNTEAFF. The CDR3 nucleotides are TGCGCCAGCAGTGAGGGTCGGAACACTGAAGCTTTCTTT.